This TCR beta chain was captured in a study of T-cell reconstitution after alpha-beta-depleted transplantation in children. Study-level results: After transplant, high TCRbeta diversity at day 60 in some patients arose from surviving recipient T cells and thymic progenitors. It was newly produced T cells that mostly accounted for T-cell counts and diversity one year after transplant.

Unmatched junction bases numbered 1, after V lost 5 bases and J lost 1 base. Germline loops: CDR1 MDHEN, CDR2 SYDVKM. The CDR3 is 14 residues long. This clonotype turned up a few times. Its antigen is still unknown. TCRbeta library construction was performed incorporating unique molecular identifiers. One entry per CDR3 protein, called by TCRdb with MiXCR from the PCR reads. The sample shows tens of thousands of distinct CDR3 sequences, 15% to 18% of them seen only once. This chain uses TRBV28 with TRBJ1-4, with 7 bases fitting TRBD1. The source material was PBMCs, mostly from graft donor cells, sampled 180 days after TCRalphabeta/CD19-depleted stem cell transplant. The sequence was obtained from a male patient between 2 and 10 years old who had a stem cell transplant for acute lymphoblastic leukemia, so the T cells may come from the graft donor. As DNA, the CDR3 is TGTGCCAGCAGTCACAGGGGAACTAATGAAAAACTGTTTTTT. Amino acids: CASSHRGTNEKLFF.